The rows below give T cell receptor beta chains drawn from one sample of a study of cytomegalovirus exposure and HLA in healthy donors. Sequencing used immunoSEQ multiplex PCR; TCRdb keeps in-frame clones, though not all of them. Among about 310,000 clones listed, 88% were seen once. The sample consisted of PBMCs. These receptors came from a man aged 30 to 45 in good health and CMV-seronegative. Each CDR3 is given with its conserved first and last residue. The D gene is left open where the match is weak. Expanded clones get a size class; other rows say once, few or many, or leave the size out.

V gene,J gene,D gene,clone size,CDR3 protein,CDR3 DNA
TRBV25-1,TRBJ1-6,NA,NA,CASSEYRGSPLHF,TGTGCCAGCAGTGAATACCGGGGTTCACCCCTCCACTTT
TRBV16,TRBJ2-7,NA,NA,CASSHRGADYEQYF,TGTGCCAGCAGCCATCGGGGGGCGGACTACGAGCAGTACTTC
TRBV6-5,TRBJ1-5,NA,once,CASRSTTGSNQPQHF,TGTGCCAGCAGATCAACGACAGGTAGCAATCAGCCCCAGCATTTT
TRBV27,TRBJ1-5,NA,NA,CAIGSSRQPQHF,TGTGCCATCGGGAGTTCCAGGCAGCCCCAGCATTTT
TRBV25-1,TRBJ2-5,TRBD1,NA,CASSEQGQLRETQYF,TGTGCCAGCAGTGAACAGGGACAGCTAAGGGAGACCCAGTACTTC
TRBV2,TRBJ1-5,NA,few,CASSVSGASNQPQHF,TGTGCCAGCAGCGTTTCAGGGGCCAGCAATCAGCCCCAGCATTTT
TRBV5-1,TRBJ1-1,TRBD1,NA,CASSGGQGYTEAFF,TGCGCCAGCAGCGGAGGACAGGGCTACACTGAAGCTTTCTTT
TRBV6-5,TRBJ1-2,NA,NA,CASSRERTNYGYTF,TGTGCCAGCAGTCGGGAGAGAACTAACTATGGCTACACCTTC
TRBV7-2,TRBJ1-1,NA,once,CASSFGGNTEAFF,TGTGCCAGCAGCTTCGGGGGTAACACTGAAGCTTTCTTT
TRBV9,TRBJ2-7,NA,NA,CASSVAGSYEQYF,TGTGCCAGCAGCGTAGCAGGGTCCTACGAGCAGTACTTC
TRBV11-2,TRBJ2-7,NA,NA,CASSVDQGSPFSYEQYF,TGTGCCAGCAGCGTTGACCAGGGGTCCCCTTTCTCCTACGAGCAGTACTTC
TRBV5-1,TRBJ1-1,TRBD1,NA,CASSPDRALLDTEAFF,TGCGCCAGCAGCCCCGACAGGGCCCTGCTGGACACTGAAGCTTTCTTT
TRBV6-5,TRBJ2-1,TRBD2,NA,CASRLAGGSYNEQFF,TGTGCCAGCAGATTAGCGGGGGGCTCCTACAATGAGCAGTTCTTC
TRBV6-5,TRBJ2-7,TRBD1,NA,CASSTPTGFEQYF,TGTGCCAGCAGTACGCCGACAGGGTTCGAGCAGTACTTC
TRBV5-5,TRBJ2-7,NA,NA,CASSLVGTKEQYF,TGTGCCAGCAGCTTGGTAGGGACAAAAGAGCAGTACTTC
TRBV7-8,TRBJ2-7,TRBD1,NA,CASSLRDRGPSLYYEQYF,TGTGCCAGCAGCCTCCGGGACAGGGGGCCATCCCTCTACTACGAGCAGTACTTC
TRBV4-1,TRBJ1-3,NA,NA,CASSQDPAAVAGNTIYF,TGCGCCAGCAGCCAAGATCCAGCTGCGGTAGCTGGAAACACCATATATTTT
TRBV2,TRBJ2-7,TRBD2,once,CASSILAGDSYEQYF,TGTGCCAGCAGTATACTAGCGGGGGACTCCTACGAGCAGTACTTC
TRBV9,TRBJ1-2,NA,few,CASTGRVPGDYGYTF,TGTGCCAGCACCGGACGGGTTCCGGGGGACTATGGCTACACCTTC
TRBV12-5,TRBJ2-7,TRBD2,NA,CASGLRPGGYEQYF,TGTGCTAGTGGTTTGAGGCCGGGGGGCTACGAGCAGTACTTC
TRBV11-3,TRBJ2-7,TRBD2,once,CASSPGLAGTQGRYEQYF,TGTGCCAGCAGCCCAGGACTAGCGGGGACCCAAGGGCGCTACGAGCAGTACTTC
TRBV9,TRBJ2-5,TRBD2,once,CASSVDRTSGRETQYF,TGTGCCAGCAGCGTAGATAGGACTAGCGGGCGGGAGACCCAGTACTTC